What follows is one T cell receptor (beta chain) and its context. As yet, its antigen is unknown. The data belong to a study of shared clonotypes between healthy human individuals. Across the study: The study enrolled a couple of women and three men aged 18 to 49. Study-wide findings and caveats: Clonotype sharing across several donors was observed for around 5.1% of naive CD4 clonotypes. All-four-donor shared clonotypes had higher generation probabilities than non-shared clonotypes did. Few donors limited the genetic and exposure-history diversity represented.

The CDR3 contains 17 residues. V shed 3 bases and J 3 bases; nucleotides not matched to a gene: 6. Germline V lookup: CDR1 SGDLS, CDR2 YYNGEE. Data came from immunoSEQ multiplex PCR; TCRdb stores just in-frame clones and leaves some out. This table has 2,500,000 or so clones, 80% to 95% appearing once. This sequence originates from a man aged 18-30 years in good health. Some clones in this sample may be carry-over from other donors' samples. Sequenced input: naive CD4+ T cells from PBMCs. This sample's subset: CD45RA+ positively selected. This chain links TRBV9 with TRBJ2-3; 14 bases align to TRBD2. In nucleotides, the CDR3 is TGTGCCAGCAGCGAGACTAGCGGGAGGGCCGGAACAGATACGCAGTATTTT. Translated: CASSETSGRAGTDTQYF. The full variable domain, in which reference TRBV9 and TRBJ2-3 provide the parts outside the CDR3, is DSGVTQTPKHLITATGQRVTLRCSPRSGDLSVYWYQQSLDQGLQFLIQYYNGEERAKGNILERFSAQQFPDLHSELNLSSLELGDSALYFCASSETSGRAGTDTQYFGPGTRLTVL.